Listed below are T cell receptor beta chains from one sample, sequenced in a study of CD8+ T cells in alopecia areata. Assay: immunoSEQ multiplex PCR; the TCRdb copy retains only in-frame clones and omits some. The sample holds roughly 130,000 clones, 58% seen once. Sequencing was performed on CD4+ T cells sorted from blood, taken at week 0. The receptors were sampled from a human donor with alopecia areata. CDR3s include the opening cysteine and the closing phenylalanine or tryptophan. Each record gives: CDR3 DNA, CDR3 protein, clone size, J gene, V gene, D gene. The D gene is left open where the match is weak. Some rows mark clone size as missing; the rest say once, few, many or name a class of expanded clone.

TGTGCCAGCAGCACGGCGACAGGGGGCTACGAGCAGTACTTC,CASSTATGGYEQYF,-,TRBJ2-7,TRBV9,TRBD1
TGCGCCAGCAGCACCCTGAACTACGAGCAGTACTTC,CASSTLNYEQYF,-,TRBJ2-7,TRBV5-1,-
TGTGCCAGCATGGACAGACAAGAGACCCAGTACTTC,CASMDRQETQYF,-,TRBJ2-5,TRBV2,-
TGTGCCAGCAGCTTGTTAGCTGGGACAGGGCCGGGCAATGAGCAGTTCTTC,CASSLLAGTGPGNEQFF,-,TRBJ2-1,TRBV7-2,TRBD1
TGTGCCAGCAGCTCTTGGACAGGGGGCTCCTACAATGAGCAGTTCTTC,CASSSWTGGSYNEQFF,-,TRBJ2-1,TRBV11-2,TRBD1
TGTGCCAGCACCAGATCAGGGGAGAGGACAGATACGCAGTATTTT,CASTRSGERTDTQYF,-,TRBJ2-3,TRBV9,-
TGTGCCAGCAGCTTAAGTACTAGCGGCCAAGAGACCCAGTACTTC,CASSLSTSGQETQYF,-,TRBJ2-5,TRBV7-2,TRBD2
TGTGCCAGCAGTTTAGGAGGCGGGAGGGACTACAATGAGCAGTTCTTC,CASSLGGGRDYNEQFF,few,TRBJ2-1,TRBV27,TRBD2
TGCGCCAGCAGTCACCGAGGGCACCCGGACAATGAGCAGTTCTTC,CASSHRGHPDNEQFF,-,TRBJ2-1,TRBV4-1,-
-,CATSTSGHSGAEQYF,-,TRBJ2-7,TRBV7-2,-
TGCGCCAGCAGCTTGGAGGGGGACACCGGGGAGCTGTTTTTT,CASSLEGDTGELFF,few,TRBJ2-2,TRBV5-1,-
TGCAGCGTTGAAGTTGGTCCCGCAGGTGAAAAACTGTTTTTT,CSVEVGPAGEKLFF,-,TRBJ1-4,TRBV29-1,-
TGTGCCAGCAGTTTCTACAACTCAGGGACTGAAGCTTTCTTT,CASSFYNSGTEAFF,-,TRBJ1-1,TRBV27,-
TGTGCCAGCAGCTTAGCGACAGGAGGAGGCTACACCTTC,CASSLATGGGYTF,-,TRBJ1-2,TRBV11-2,-
TGTGCCAGCAGCATTAACTCTGGGGCCAACGTCCTGACTTTC,CASSINSGANVLTF,-,TRBJ2-6,TRBV7-3,-
TGTGCCAGCAGGGCAGGGTGGGTTGGAGATACGCAGTATTTT,CASRAGWVGDTQYF,few,TRBJ2-3,TRBV27,-